The 5 T cell receptor beta chains below all came from one sample that was sequenced in a study of blood T cell repertoires in COVID-19. Libraries were prepared by immunoSEQ multiplex PCR; TCRdb keeps only in-frame clonotypes and omits some of them. The sample records around 200,000 clones, around 85% being singletons. Sequences were obtained from peripheral blood. These receptors originate from a woman between 45 and 60 years old with acute or convalescent COVID-19.

The chain employs TRBV5-4 and TRBJ1-4; D unclear. This CDR3 has 13 residues. V lost 3 bases and J lost 4, with 7 bases in between. The germline gives CDR1 SGHNT, CDR2 YYREEE (reference sequence). CDR3 residues: CASSSRVNEKLFF. CDR3 sequence (DNA): TGTGCCAGCAGCTCTCGGGTTAATGAAAAACTGTTTTTT. Filled out from reference TRBV5-4 and TRBJ1-4, the complete variable domain reads ETGVTQSPTHLIKTRGQQVTLRCSSQSGHNTVSWYQQALGQGPQFIFQYYREEENGRGNFPPRFSGLQFPNYSSELNVNALELDDSALYLCASSSRVNEKLFFGSGTQLSVL.

This chain joins TRBV30 and TRBJ2-5, with D hard to call. The CDR3 spans 16 residues. CDR1 is GTSNPN, CDR2 SVGIG, per germline (reference sequence). Trimming pared 2 bases from V and 0 bases from J, leaving 16 bases between. In DNA form, the CDR3 reads TGTGCCTGGAGTATGGCAGGTGGTTGGTACCAAGAGACCCAGTACTTC. Translating gives CAWSMAGGWYQETQYF.

This clone turned up a few times. CDR3 DNA: TGTGCCAGTAGTGCAGGGGGTGGCTACACCTTC. Protein sequence: CASSAGGGYTF. The chain recombines TRBV19 with TRBJ1-2, with 7 bases fitting TRBD1. The trim removed 5 bases at V and 7 bases at J, leaving 1 base unmatched. The CDR3 has 11 amino acids. Germline-derived CDR1 and CDR2 are LNHDA and SQIVND (reference sequence). Together with reference TRBV19 and TRBJ1-2, the CDR3 gives the full variable domain: DGGITQSPKYLFRKEGQNVTLSCEQNLNHDAMYWYRQDPGQGLRLIYYSQIVNDFQKGDIAEGYSVSREKKESFPLTVTSAQKNPTAFYLCASSAGGGYTFGSGTRLTVV.

This clone was detected once. Other DNA sequences in this specimen translate into the identical CDR3. The J gene is TRBJ1-5, the V gene TRBV19, with D unresolved. Between the trimmed V and J ends, which lost 3 bases and 2 bases, there was a span of 5 bases. In germline, CDR1 is LNHDA, CDR2 SQIVND (reference sequence). The CDR3 runs 13 residues. For the CDR3, the DNA is TGTGCCAGTAGTATTACGGGCAATCAGCCCCAGCATTTT. This encodes CASSITGNQPQHF.

The chain carries TRBV18 and TRBJ2-3, with 8 bases that match TRBD1. Losses at the gene ends were 3 bases for V and 5 bases for J; bases not matched to a gene: 4. CDR1 is KGHSH, CDR2 LQKENI, per germline. This CDR3 is 14 amino acids long. The CDR3 reads CASSPGQALDTQYF. CDR3 DNA sequence: TGTGCCAGCTCACCGGGACAGGCGCTAGATACGCAGTATTTT. Using reference TRBV18 and TRBJ2-3 for the parts outside the CDR3, the full variable domain is NAGVMQNPRHLVRRRGQEARLRCSPMKGHSHVYWYRQLPEEGLKFMVYLQKENIIDESGMPKERFSAEFPKEGPSILRIQQVVRGDSAAYFCASSPGQALDTQYFGPGTRLTVL.